One T cell receptor (beta chain) is described in this entry. This table comes from immunoSEQ multiplex PCR, and its TCRdb copy is limited to in-frame clones, with some not included. The table records more than 250,000 clones, around nine tenths of them present only once. The CDR3 is 12 residues long. V was trimmed by 5 bases and J by 8 bases, leaving 11 bases between them. These data are taken from a study of blood T cell repertoires in COVID-19. The rearrangement uses TRBV12-3 or TRBV12-4 and TRBJ2-3; D is perhaps TRBD2 (6 bases). The sequence was collected from a woman aged 18-29 years who had recovered from COVID-19. Sequenced: PBMCs or T cells enriched from blood (not recorded which). The CDR3 sequence: CASSREGGTQYF. CDR3 nucleotide sequence: TGTGCCAGCAGTCGAGAGGGAGGTACGCAGTATTTT.